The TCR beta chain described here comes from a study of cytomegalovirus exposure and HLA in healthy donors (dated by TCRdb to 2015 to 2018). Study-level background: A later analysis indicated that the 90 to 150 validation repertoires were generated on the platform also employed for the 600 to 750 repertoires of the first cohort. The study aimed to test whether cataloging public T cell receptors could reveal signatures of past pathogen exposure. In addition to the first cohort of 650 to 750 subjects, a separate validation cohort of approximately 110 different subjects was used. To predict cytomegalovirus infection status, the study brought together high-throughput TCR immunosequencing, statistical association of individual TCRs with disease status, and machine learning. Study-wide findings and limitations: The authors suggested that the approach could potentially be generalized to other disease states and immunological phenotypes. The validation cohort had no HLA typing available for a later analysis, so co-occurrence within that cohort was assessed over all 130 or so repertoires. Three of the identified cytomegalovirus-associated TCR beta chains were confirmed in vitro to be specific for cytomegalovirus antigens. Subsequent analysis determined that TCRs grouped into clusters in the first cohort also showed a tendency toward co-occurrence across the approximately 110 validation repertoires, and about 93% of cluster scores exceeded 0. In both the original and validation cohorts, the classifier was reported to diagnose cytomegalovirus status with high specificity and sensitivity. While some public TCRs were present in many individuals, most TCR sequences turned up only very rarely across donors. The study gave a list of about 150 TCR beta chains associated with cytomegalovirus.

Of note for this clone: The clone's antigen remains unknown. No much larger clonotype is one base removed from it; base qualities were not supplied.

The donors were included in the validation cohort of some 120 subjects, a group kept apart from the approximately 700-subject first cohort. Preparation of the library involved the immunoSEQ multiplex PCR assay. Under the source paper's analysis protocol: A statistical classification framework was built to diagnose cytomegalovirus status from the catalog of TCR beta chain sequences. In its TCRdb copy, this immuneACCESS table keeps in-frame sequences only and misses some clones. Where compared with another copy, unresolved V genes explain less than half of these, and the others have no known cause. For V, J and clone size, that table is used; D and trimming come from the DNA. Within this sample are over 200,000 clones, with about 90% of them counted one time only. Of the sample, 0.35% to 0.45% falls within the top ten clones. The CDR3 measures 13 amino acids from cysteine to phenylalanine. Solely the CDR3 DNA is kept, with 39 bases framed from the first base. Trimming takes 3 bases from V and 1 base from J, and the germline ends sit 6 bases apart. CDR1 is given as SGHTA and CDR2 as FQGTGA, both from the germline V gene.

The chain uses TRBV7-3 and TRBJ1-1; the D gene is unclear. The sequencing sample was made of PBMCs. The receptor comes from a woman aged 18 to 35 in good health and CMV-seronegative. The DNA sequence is TGTGCCAGCAGCTTTAGCCGGAACACTGAAGCTTTCTTT. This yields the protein CASSFSRNTEAFF.